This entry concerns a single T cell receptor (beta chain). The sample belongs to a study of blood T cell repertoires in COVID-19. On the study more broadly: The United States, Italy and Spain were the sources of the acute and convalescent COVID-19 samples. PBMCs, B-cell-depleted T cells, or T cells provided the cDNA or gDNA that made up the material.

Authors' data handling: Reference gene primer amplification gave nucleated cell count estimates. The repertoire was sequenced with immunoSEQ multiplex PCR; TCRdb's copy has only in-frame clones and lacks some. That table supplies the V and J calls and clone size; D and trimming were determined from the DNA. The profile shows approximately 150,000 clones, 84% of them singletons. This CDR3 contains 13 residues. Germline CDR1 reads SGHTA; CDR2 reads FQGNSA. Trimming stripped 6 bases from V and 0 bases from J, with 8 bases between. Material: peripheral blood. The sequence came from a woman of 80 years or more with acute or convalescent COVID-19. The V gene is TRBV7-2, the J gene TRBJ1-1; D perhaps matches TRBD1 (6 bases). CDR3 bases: TGTGCCAGCAGGGGGACAATGAACACTGAAGCTTTCTTT. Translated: CASRGTMNTEAFF.